A single sample is the source of the 22 T cell receptor beta chains below, sequenced in a study of Ad26.COV2.S vaccination and SARS-CoV-2 variants. Described treatment: roughly 19 received Ad26.COV2.S at low or high dose, single or two shots; 5 received placebo; per-sample allocation not given. It was on day 63 after the first vaccine or placebo injection that samples were taken. Produced via immunoSEQ multiplex PCR; TCRdb's table is partial and in-frame only. The sample gives around 300,000 clones, 88% of which show up once; about 6.4% is in the top ten. The input for sequencing was peripheral blood, taken in a trial of Ad26.COV2.S vaccine versus placebo. These receptor sequences come from a person aged 18-60 years who received the Ad26.COV2.S COVID-19 vaccine or a placebo.

The chain is built from TRBV12-3 or TRBV12-4 and TRBJ1-5, with D hard to call. The CDR3 covers 12 residues. V lost 5 bases, J lost 9 bases, and 11 bases lay in between. The CDR3 here is CASSESRGPQHF. The CDR3 DNA reads as TGTGCCAGCAGTGAGTCCCGGGGGCCCCAGCATTTT.

This rearrangement joins TRBV21-1 to TRBJ1-1. TRBV21-1 counts as a pseudogene. The CDR3 extends over 13 amino acids. DNA for the CDR3: TGTGCCAGCATCAATCCCGGACCGGTTACGGCTTTCTTT. It codes for CASINPGPVTAFF.

The chain is built from TRBV3-1 (or the pseudogene TRBV3-2) and TRBJ1-1; the D is unclear. This CDR3 contains 11 residues. Germline V gene lookup returns CDR1 LGHDT and CDR2 YNNKEL (reference sequence). V was cut by 0 bases and J by 6 bases, with 2 bases left in between. The CDR3 DNA sequence: TGTGCCAGCAGCCAAGATGCTGAAGCTTTCTTT. Protein: CASSQDAEAFF.

This chain links TRBV4-1 with TRBJ2-3; TRBD1 matches 9 bases. The germline V gene encodes CDR1 MGHRA and CDR2 YSYEKL. This CDR3 is built from 16 residues. V lost 1 base and J lost 0; bases outside the gene matches: 2. The CDR3: CASSQVQGASTDTQYF. In DNA, the CDR3 is TGCGCCAGCAGCCAAGTACAGGGGGCAAGCACAGATACGCAGTATTTT.

This CDR3 reads CASSELGGGNTEAFF. The CDR3 DNA is TGTGCCAGCAGTGAACTTGGGGGGGGGAACACTGAAGCTTTCTTT. V and J are TRBV6-1 and TRBJ1-1; tentative D call: TRBD1 (5 bases). V lost 2 bases, J lost 1 base, and 11 bases lay in between. Germline V gives CDR1 MNHNS, CDR2 SASEGT. The CDR3 is 15 residues long.

As DNA, the CDR3 is TGTGCCAGCAGTGAACTAACACGGAACACTGAAGCTTTCTTT. Protein product: CASSELTRNTEAFF. The V call is TRBV6-1, the J call TRBJ1-1, with no clear D. There are 14 residues in the CDR3. Germline CDR1 MNHNS, CDR2 SASEGT. Trimming pared 2 bases from V and 1 base from J, leaving 8 bases between.

The chain couples TRBV10-3 to TRBJ1-3; D ambiguous. The CDR3 contains 15 residues. V lost 0 bases and J lost 1, with 7 bases in between. Germline loops: CDR1 ENHRY, CDR2 SYGVKD. The CDR3 loop is CAISESEGSGNTIYF. DNA for the CDR3: TGTGCCATCAGTGAGTCCGAGGGATCTGGAAACACCATATATTTT.

The CDR3 protein is CAITGTSGRSNTGELFF. The CDR3 DNA follows: TGTGCCATCACGGGGACTAGCGGGAGGTCGAACACCGGGGAGCTGTTTTTT. The chain uses TRBV10-3 and TRBJ2-2, with 15 bases lining up with TRBD2. V was pared by 7 bases and J by 0 bases, with 3 bases of the junction left unmatched. This CDR3 is 17 amino acids long. CDR1 and CDR2 from the germline V gene are ENHRY and SYGVKD.

The chain combines TRBV12-3 or TRBV12-4 with TRBJ2-2; no clear D. V lost 5 bases and J 4 bases, leaving 8 bases between the germline ends. This CDR3 is built from 13 residues. The CDR3 region has the DNA TGTGCCAGCAGTAAGGCAGGCACCGGGGAGCTGTTTTTT. It encodes CASSKAGTGELFF.

V gene TRBV7-9 combines with J gene TRBJ2-5; D not certain. Germline assignment: CDR1 SEHNR and CDR2 FQNEAQ (reference sequence). This CDR3 spans 12 amino acids. Trimming removed 5 bases at V and 7 bases at J, with 11 bases between. CDR3 nucleotides: TGTGCCAGCAGCCCGGTAGCCGCGACCCAGTACTTC. This translates into CASSPVAATQYF.

V and J are TRBV30 and TRBJ1-2; D may be TRBD1 (6 bases). CDR3 length: 15 amino acids. The germline gives CDR1 GTSNPN, CDR2 SVGIG (reference sequence). V shed 3 bases and J shed 3 bases, with 17 bases lying between them. CDR3 bases: TGTGCCTGGAGACCTCGGGACGGGACATACTATGGCTACACCTTC. Translated: CAWRPRDGTYYGYTF.

In this sample, this clone turned up once. As DNA, the CDR3 is TGTGCCAGCTCATACCGGGACACGCAGTACTTC. Protein sequence: CASSYRDTQYF. The chain combines TRBV18 with TRBJ2-5, with a possible D match to TRBD1 (6 bases). Looked up from germline, CDR1 is KGHSH and CDR2 is LQKENI. CDR3 length: 11 residues. Trimming removed 5 bases at V and 11 bases at J, with 12 bases between.

The chain uses TRBV7-9 and TRBJ2-7; 10 bases align to TRBD1. The J segment lost 1 base and the V segment lost 6 bases, leaving 6 bases of the junction unmatched. The CDR3 contains 15 residues. Per the germline V gene, CDR1 is SEHNR and CDR2 is FQNEAQ (reference sequence). CDR3 bases: TGTGCCAGCAGTTTGGGGACAGGGGTTTCCTACGAGCAGTACTTC. As protein: CASSLGTGVSYEQYF.

By share of the sample, this clone is medium-sized. The chain couples TRBV12-3 or TRBV12-4 to TRBJ1-1; a possible D gene is TRBD1 (5 bases). CDR3 length equals 13 residues. The V and J ends lost 2 bases and 1 base respectively, with 5 bases between them. The CDR3 DNA is TGTGCCAGCAGTTTAAGGGGGAACACTGAAGCTTTCTTT. Amino acid sequence: CASSLRGNTEAFF.

The gene calls are TRBV4-3 and TRBJ1-6; a weak D match, TRBD1 (5 bases). Germline V gives CDR1 LGHNA, CDR2 YSLEER. V was clipped by 6 bases and J by 8 bases, with 14 bases between them. The CDR3 length is 14 residues. Here the CDR3 reads CASRRGLGDSPLHF. CDR3 in DNA: TGCGCCAGCAGACGAGGACTGGGGGATTCACCCCTCCACTTT.

The chain carries TRBV29-1 and TRBJ1-2; the D is unclear. V was shortened by 6 bases and J by 0 bases, with 14 bases between the two germline ends. The germline gives CDR1 SQVTM, CDR2 ANQGSEA. There are 14 residues in the CDR3. The CDR3 bases are TGCAGCGTGGGCCCGCGTATAGCTAACTATGGCTACACCTTC. The encoded protein is CSVGPRIANYGYTF.

V usage is TRBV30 and J usage is TRBJ2-6; 10 bases map to TRBD1. In germline, CDR1 is GTSNPN, CDR2 SVGIG (reference sequence). The CDR3 is made up of 18 amino acids. J lost 0 bases, V lost 7 bases, and 12 bases had no gene match. The CDR3 nucleotides are TGTGCCTCCACGTTCATGGGACAGGGGTCCTCTGGGGCCAACGTCCTGACTTTC. Its translation is CASTFMGQGSSGANVLTF.

Only a few counts were recorded for this clone. The rearrangement joins TRBV24-1 to TRBJ1-2, with a tentative D call TRBD1 (6 bases). This CDR3 is built from 19 residues. Germline-derived CDR1 and CDR2 are KGHDR and SFDVKD. Trimming shortened V by 1 base and J by 3 bases, and 23 bases separated the two germline ends. CDR3 nucleotide sequence: TGTGCCACCAGTGATTTTTGGGCAAAGAGGTGCGGGACATACTATGGCTACACCTTC. It codes for CATSDFWAKRCGTYYGYTF.

The rearrangement links TRBV6-5 to TRBJ1-1; the D is unclear. Per the germline V gene, CDR1 is MNHEY and CDR2 is SVGAGI. V was clipped by 2 bases and J by 0 bases, with 13 bases between them. The CDR3 runs 16 residues. The CDR3 sequence: CASSYGSQRMNTEAFF. CDR3 DNA: TGTGCCAGCAGTTACGGGTCTCAGAGAATGAACACTGAAGCTTTCTTT.

The V and J genes are TRBV12-3 or TRBV12-4 and TRBJ1-6; D remains unclear. The CDR3 is made up of 13 amino acids. Trimming cost V 0 bases and J 7 bases, with 4 bases left between them. The DNA for the CDR3 is TGTGCCAGCAGTTTAGCCCTAAATTCACCCCTCCACTTT. As protein: CASSLALNSPLHF.

J is TRBJ2-1 and V is TRBV4-2; TRBD2 matches at 13 bases. The junction had 5 bases not matched to a gene; V was cut back by 2 bases and J by 7 bases. This CDR3 comprises 16 residues. The germline V gene has CDR1 LGHNA and CDR2 YNFKEQ. CDR3 nucleotides: TGTGCCAGCAGCCAACGCACTAGCGGGGGGGGGAATGAGCAGTTCTTC. The encoded protein is CASSQRTSGGGNEQFF.

This sequence joins TRBV28 and TRBJ2-3; D call uncertain. CDR3 length: 14 amino acids. The germline CDR1 and CDR2 sequences are MDHEN and SYDVKM. V was trimmed by 4 bases and J by 1 base, leaving 9 bases between them. The CDR3 DNA is TGTGCCAGCAGTTCAGACGGACGCACAGATACGCAGTATTTT. Protein product: CASSSDGRTDTQYF.